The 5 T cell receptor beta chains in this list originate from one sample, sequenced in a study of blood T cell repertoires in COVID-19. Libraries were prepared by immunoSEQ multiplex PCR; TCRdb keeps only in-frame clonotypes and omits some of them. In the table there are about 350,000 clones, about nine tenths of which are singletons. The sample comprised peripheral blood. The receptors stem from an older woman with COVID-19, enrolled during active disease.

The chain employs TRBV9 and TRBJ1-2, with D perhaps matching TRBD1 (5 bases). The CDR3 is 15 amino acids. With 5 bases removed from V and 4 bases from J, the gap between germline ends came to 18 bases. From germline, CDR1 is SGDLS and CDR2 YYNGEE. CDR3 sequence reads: CASSREEWGLYGYTF. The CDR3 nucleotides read TGTGCCAGCAGTCGCGAGGAATGGGGCCTCTATGGCTACACCTTC.

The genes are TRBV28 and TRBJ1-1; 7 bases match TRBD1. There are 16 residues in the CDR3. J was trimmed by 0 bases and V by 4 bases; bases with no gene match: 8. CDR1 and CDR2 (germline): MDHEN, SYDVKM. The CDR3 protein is CASSSGQAGLNTEAFF. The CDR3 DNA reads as TGTGCCAGCAGTTCTGGACAGGCCGGCCTGAACACTGAAGCTTTCTTT.

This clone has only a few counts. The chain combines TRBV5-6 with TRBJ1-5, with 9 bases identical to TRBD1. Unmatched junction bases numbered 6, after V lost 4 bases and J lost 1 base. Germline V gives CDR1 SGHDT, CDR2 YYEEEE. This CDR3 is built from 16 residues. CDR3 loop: CASSLGGTGSNQPQHF. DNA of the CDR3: TGTGCCAGCAGCCTTGGTGGGACAGGGAGCAATCAGCCCCAGCATTTT.

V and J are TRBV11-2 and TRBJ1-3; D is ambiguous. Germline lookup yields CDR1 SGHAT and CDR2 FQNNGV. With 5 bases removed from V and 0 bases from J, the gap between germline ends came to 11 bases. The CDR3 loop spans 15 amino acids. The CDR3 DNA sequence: TGTGCCAGCAGCCCTCAGGCCGGCTCTGGAAACACCATATATTTT. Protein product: CASSPQAGSGNTIYF.

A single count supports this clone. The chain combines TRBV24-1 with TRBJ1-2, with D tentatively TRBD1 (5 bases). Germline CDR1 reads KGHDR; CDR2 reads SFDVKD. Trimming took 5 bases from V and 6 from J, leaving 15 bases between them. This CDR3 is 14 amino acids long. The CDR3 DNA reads TGTGCCACCAGTGTGGGTAGGGGAAAGGATGGCTACACCTTC. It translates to CATSVGRGKDGYTF.